The 20 T cell receptor beta chains reported below all come from one sample, sequenced in a study of blood T cell repertoires in COVID-19. TCRdb's copy holds only in-frame clones and misses some; the assay was immunoSEQ multiplex PCR. Of around 160,000 clones listed, roughly four fifths are singletons. The sample taken for sequencing was peripheral blood. Receptors were obtained from a man aged 60 to 75 with active or convalescent COVID-19.

This clone was observed a handful of times. The chain has TRBV19 and TRBJ2-6, with a tentative D call TRBD1 (6 bases). CDR3 length equals 21 residues. Germline V gives CDR1 LNHDA, CDR2 SQIVND (reference sequence). Trimming removed 5 bases at V and 0 bases at J, with 26 bases between. The CDR3: CASSQRGGGQRQLSGANVLTF. CDR3 bases: TGTGCCAGTAGTCAAAGAGGGGGTGGACAGCGTCAGCTCTCTGGGGCCAACGTCCTGACTTTC.

This clone was picked up one time. This chain links TRBV6-5 with TRBJ1-4; a possible D gene is TRBD1 (6 bases). The CDR3 runs to 15 residues. Germline V gene sequence: CDR1 MNHEY, CDR2 SVGAGI. The V end was cut by 5 bases, the J end by 4 bases, with 14 bases between. The CDR3 reads CASSPGQSFNEKLFF. The CDR3 nucleotides are TGTGCCAGCAGTCCAGGACAGTCGTTTAATGAAAAACTGTTTTTT.

V gene TRBV21-1 combines with J gene TRBJ2-1; the table's D call of TRBD2 was not tested on the DNA. TRBV21-1 is classified as a pseudogene. CDR3 length: 13 amino acids. CDR3 loop: CASSKARGNEQFF. The CDR3 nucleotides read TGTGCCAGCAGCAAAGCCCGGGGCAATGAGCAGTTCTTC.

This clone was detected only a few times. The chain combines TRBV6-5 with TRBJ1-2; a weak D match, TRBD1 (6 bases). Germline lookup yields CDR1 MNHEY and CDR2 SVGAGI. V was cut by 10 bases and J by 2 bases, with 17 bases left in between. This CDR3 has 14 residues. CDR3 sequence reads: CANQPGHGNYGYTF. The CDR3 region has the DNA TGTGCCAACCAACCGGGACACGGAAACTATGGCTACACCTTC.

The rearrangement uses TRBV5-1 and TRBJ1-1, with 7 bases matching TRBD1. The length of the CDR3 is 15 residues. Trimming at V came to 3 bases and at J to 1 base, leaving 6 bases not matched to a gene. Per germline, CDR1 SGHRS and CDR2 YFSETQ. The DNA for the CDR3 is TGCGCCAGCAGCTCCTCCGGGACAGAGAACACTGAAGCTTTCTTT. It translates to CASSSSGTENTEAFF.

The sample holds one count of this clone. This chain uses TRBV6-2 or TRBV6-3 with TRBJ1-5; D possibly corresponds to TRBD1 (6 bases). The V end lost 5 bases, the J end lost 3 bases, and 8 bases lay between the germline ends. Germline CDR1 is MNHEY and CDR2 is SVGEGT. CDR3 size: 13 residues. The CDR3 nucleotides are TGTGCCAGCAGTGACAGGTTCAATCAGCCCCAGCATTTT. Translating gives CASSDRFNQPQHF.

The chain couples TRBV6-5 to TRBJ1-6, with 9 bases that match TRBD1. J was trimmed by 5 bases and V by 2 bases; bases with no gene match: 1. CDR3 size: 15 residues. Germline CDR1 is MNHEY and CDR2 is SVGAGI. Here the CDR3 reads CASSYGDRDNSPLHF. CDR3 coding DNA: TGTGCCAGCAGTTACGGGGACAGGGATAATTCACCCCTCCACTTT.

The genes are TRBV28 and TRBJ1-2; 8 bases align to TRBD1. The CDR3 consists of 12 residues. Losses at the gene ends were 4 bases for V and 8 bases for J; bases not matched to a gene: 3. Germline assignment: CDR1 MDHEN and CDR2 SYDVKM. Here the CDR3 reads CASSWGQDGYTF. The CDR3 bases are TGTGCCAGCAGTTGGGGACAGGACGGCTACACCTTC.

The V and J genes are TRBV5-1 and TRBJ2-7, with TRBD1 matching 8 bases. Germline V gives CDR1 SGHRS, CDR2 YFSETQ. J gave up 2 bases and V 0 bases, and 7 bases lay outside the gene matches. The CDR3 length is 16 residues. The CDR3 DNA sequence: TGCGCCAGCAGCTTGGGAATGACAGGGGCACCCTACGAGCAGTACTTC. Amino acid sequence: CASSLGMTGAPYEQYF.

The chain employs TRBV3-1 (or the pseudogene TRBV3-2) and TRBJ2-3; 10 positions agree with TRBD2. The trim removed 1 base at V and 2 bases at J, leaving 3 bases unmatched. This CDR3 has 16 amino acids. Germline lookup yields CDR1 LGHDT and CDR2 YNNKEL (reference sequence). CDR3 DNA: TGTGCCAGCAGCCAAGTAGCGGGGGGTACCACAGATACGCAGTATTTT. Translating it yields CASSQVAGGTTDTQYF.

Turning to this clone: One end of the junction varies from germline; a read error may be responsible. V gene TRBV28 combines with J gene TRBJ1-5, with 7 positions matching TRBD1. This CDR3 has 15 residues. CDR1 and CDR2 from the germline V gene are MDHEN and SYDVKM. As DNA, the CDR3 is TGTGCCAGCAGTTTAAAGGGGGCTAGCAATCAGCCTCAGCATTTT. Its protein product is CASSLKGASNQPQHF.

A few counts support this clone. The chain links TRBV27 to TRBJ1-3; the match to TRBD1 covers 8 bases. This CDR3 spans 15 amino acids. Germline assignment: CDR1 MNHEY and CDR2 SMNVEV (reference sequence). The trim removed 3 bases at V and 2 bases at J, leaving 3 bases unmatched. The CDR3 reads CASSFSTGAGNTIYF. For the CDR3, the DNA is TGTGCCAGCAGTTTCTCGACAGGGGCTGGAAACACCATATATTTT.

This clone appeared a single time. The rearrangement links TRBV7-2 to TRBJ2-7; 10 bases line up with TRBD1. This CDR3 comprises 14 residues. CDR1 is SGHTA, CDR2 FQGNSA, per germline. V gave up 6 bases and J gave up 2 bases; unmatched junction bases: 4. In nucleotides, the CDR3 is TGTGCCAGCAGTCCGGACAGGGGGACCTACGAGCAGTACTTC. Translated, it gives CASSPDRGTYEQYF.

This chain connects TRBV29-1 to TRBJ1-1, with 7 bases that match TRBD1. Germline V gene lookup returns CDR1 SQVTM and CDR2 ANQGSEA. V dropped 3 bases and J dropped 3; count of bases not matched to a gene: 4. The CDR3 spans 13 residues. The CDR3 loop reads CSVEDRLDTEAFF. The CDR3, as DNA: TGCAGCGTTGAGGACAGGCTGGACACTGAAGCTTTCTTT.

CDR3 nucleotides: TGTGCCAGCAGCCACGGTCTAGCGGGGGTTGAGACCCAGTACTTC. Translated: CASSHGLAGVETQYF. The V call is TRBV3-1 (or the pseudogene TRBV3-2), the J call TRBJ2-5; 10 bases match TRBD2. Germline CDR1 and CDR2: LGHDT and YNNKEL (reference sequence). The ends lost 3 bases at V and 5 bases at J; junction bases unmatched: 6. The CDR3 sequence is 15 residues long.

This CDR3 is CASRSSGQGNYGYTF. The CDR3 DNA sequence: TGTGCCAGCAGATCCTCGGGACAGGGGAACTATGGCTACACCTTC. This chain links TRBV6-6 with TRBJ1-2, with TRBD1 identical over 10 bases. V trimming: 6 bases; J trimming: 2 bases; junction bases outside the gene matches: 6. The CDR3 length is 15 residues. Germline V gene data show CDR1 as MNHNY and CDR2 as SVGAGI (reference sequence).

V and J are TRBV2 and TRBJ1-4, with 7 positions matching TRBD1. The CDR3 length is 14 residues. Germline V gene lookup returns CDR1 SNHLY and CDR2 FYNNEI. Trimming removed 8 bases from V and 8 bases from J; junction bases left unmatched: 11. CDR3 amino acids: CASLDREAGEKLFF. In nucleotides, the CDR3 is TGTGCCAGCCTTGACAGGGAGGCAGGGGAAAAACTGTTTTTT.

The chain recombines TRBV9 with TRBJ1-2, with a weak D call TRBD1 (6 bases). Germline V gene sequence: CDR1 SGDLS, CDR2 YYNGEE. This CDR3 has 14 amino acids. Trimming took off 3 bases at V and 4 bases at J, with 13 bases between the two ends. CDR3 region: CASSDRTVLYGYTF. As DNA, the CDR3 is TGTGCCAGCAGCGATCGGACAGTCCTCTATGGCTACACCTTC.

The V gene is TRBV5-4, the J gene TRBJ1-1; weak D call: TRBD1 (5 bases). Germline V gene sequence: CDR1 SGHNT, CDR2 YYREEE (reference sequence). The CDR3 totals 13 residues. With 9 bases removed from V and 1 base from J, the gap between germline ends came to 13 bases. The CDR3 protein is CAIGGARNTEAFF. CDR3 sequence (DNA): TGTGCCATTGGCGGGGCCCGGAACACTGAAGCTTTCTTT.

V and J are TRBV9 and TRBJ2-1; 9 bases match TRBD1. The germline CDR1 and CDR2 sequences are SGDLS and YYNGEE. V lost 2 bases, J lost 8 bases, and 5 bases stayed unmatched. The CDR3 is 14 residues long. CDR3 sequence (DNA): TGTGCCAGCAGCGTCCTACAGGGGGCCCATGAGCAGTTCTTC. Residues: CASSVLQGAHEQFF.